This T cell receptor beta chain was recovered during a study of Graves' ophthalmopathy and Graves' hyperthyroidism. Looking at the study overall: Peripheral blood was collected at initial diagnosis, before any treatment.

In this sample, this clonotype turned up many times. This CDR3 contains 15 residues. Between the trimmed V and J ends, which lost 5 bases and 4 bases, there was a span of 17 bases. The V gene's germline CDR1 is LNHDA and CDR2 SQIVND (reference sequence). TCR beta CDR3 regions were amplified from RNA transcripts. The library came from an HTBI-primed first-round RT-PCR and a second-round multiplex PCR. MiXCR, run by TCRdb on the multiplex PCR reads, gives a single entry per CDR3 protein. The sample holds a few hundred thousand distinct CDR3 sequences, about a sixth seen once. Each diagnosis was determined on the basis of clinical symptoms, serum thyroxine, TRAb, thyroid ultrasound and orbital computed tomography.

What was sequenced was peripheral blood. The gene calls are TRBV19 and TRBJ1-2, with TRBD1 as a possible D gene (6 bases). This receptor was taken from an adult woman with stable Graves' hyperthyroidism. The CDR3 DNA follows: TGTGCCAGTAGTTCCCCTCGAGGGGGGTCCTATGGCTACACCTTC. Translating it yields CASSSPRGGSYGYTF.